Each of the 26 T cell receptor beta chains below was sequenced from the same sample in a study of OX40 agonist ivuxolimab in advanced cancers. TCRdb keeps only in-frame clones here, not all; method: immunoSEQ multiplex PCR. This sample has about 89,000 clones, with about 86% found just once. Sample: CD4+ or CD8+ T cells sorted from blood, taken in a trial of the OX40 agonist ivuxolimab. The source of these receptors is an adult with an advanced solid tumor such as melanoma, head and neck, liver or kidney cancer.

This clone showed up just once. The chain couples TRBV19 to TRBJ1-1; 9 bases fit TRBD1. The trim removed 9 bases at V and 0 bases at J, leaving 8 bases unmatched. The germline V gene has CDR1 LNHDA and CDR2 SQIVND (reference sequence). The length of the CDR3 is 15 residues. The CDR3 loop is CARKKGDRVNTEAFF. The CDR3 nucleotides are TGTGCCAGGAAAAAGGGGGACAGGGTGAACACTGAAGCTTTCTTT.

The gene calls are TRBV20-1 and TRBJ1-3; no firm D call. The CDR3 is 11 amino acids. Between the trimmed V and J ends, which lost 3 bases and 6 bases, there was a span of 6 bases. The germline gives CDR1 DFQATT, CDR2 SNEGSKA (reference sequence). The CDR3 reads CSARGLNTIYF. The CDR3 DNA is TGCAGTGCTAGGGGCTTAAACACCATATATTTT.

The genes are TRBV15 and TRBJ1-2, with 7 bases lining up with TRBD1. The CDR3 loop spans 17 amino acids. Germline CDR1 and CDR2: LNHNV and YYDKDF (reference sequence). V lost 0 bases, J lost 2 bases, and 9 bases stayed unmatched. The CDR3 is CATSRDLTGHLNYGYTF. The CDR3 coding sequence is TGTGCCACCAGCAGAGACCTGACAGGGCACCTAAACTATGGCTACACCTTC.

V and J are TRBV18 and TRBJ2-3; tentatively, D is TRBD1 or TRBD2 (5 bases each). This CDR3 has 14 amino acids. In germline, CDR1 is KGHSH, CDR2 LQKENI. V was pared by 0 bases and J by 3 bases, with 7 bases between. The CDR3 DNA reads TGTGCCAGCTCACCACCGGGGGTAACAGATACGCAGTATTTT. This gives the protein CASSPPGVTDTQYF.

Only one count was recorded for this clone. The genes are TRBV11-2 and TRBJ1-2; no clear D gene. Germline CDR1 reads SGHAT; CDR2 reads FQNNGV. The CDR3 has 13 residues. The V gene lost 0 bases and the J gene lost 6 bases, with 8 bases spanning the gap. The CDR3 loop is CASSLDQDHGYTF. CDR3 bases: TGTGCCAGCAGCTTAGATCAGGACCATGGCTACACCTTC. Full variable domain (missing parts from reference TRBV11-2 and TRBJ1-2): EAGVAQSPRYKIIEKRQSVAFWCNPISGHATLYWYQQILGQGPKLLIQFQNNGVVDDSQLPKDRFSAERLKGVDSTLKIQPAKLEDSAVYLCASSLDQDHGYTFGSGTRLTVV.

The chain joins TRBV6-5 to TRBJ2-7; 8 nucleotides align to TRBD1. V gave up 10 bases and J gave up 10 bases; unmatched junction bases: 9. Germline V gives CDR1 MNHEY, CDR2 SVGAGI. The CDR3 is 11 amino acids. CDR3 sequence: CATLGRGHQYF. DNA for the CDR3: TGTGCCACCCTCGGCAGGGGGCATCAGTACTTC.

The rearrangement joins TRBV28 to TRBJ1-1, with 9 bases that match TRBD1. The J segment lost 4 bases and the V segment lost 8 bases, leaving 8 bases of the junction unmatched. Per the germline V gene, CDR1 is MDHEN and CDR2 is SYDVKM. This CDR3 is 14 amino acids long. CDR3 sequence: CASASGQGGTEAFF. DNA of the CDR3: TGTGCCAGCGCATCGGGACAGGGTGGCACTGAAGCTTTCTTT.

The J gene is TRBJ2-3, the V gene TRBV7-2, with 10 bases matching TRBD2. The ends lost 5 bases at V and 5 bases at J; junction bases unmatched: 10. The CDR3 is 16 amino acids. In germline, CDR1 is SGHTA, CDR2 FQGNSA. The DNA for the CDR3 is TGTGCCAGCAGCCGGACTAGCGGAAAAGGTGGAGATACGCAGTATTTT. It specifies CASSRTSGKGGDTQYF.

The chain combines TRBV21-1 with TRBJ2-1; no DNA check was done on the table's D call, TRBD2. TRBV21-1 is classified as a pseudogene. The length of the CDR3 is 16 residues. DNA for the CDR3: TGTGCCAGCAGCAATCCGTACGGGAGTCCACCGGGGGAGCAGTTCTTC. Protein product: CASSNPYGSPPGEQFF.

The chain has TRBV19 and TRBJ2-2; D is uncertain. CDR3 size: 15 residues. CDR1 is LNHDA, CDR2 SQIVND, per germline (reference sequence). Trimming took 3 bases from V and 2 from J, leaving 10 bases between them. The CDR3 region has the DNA TGTGCCAGTAGTATTAGGCCAGACAACACCGGGGAGCTGTTTTTT. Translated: CASSIRPDNTGELFF.

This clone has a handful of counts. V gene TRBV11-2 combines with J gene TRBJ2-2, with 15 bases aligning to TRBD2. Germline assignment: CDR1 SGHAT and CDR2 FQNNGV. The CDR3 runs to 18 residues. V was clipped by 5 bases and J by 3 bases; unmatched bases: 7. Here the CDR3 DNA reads TGTGCCAGCAGCCCCCAAGGACTAGCGGGGGGGCACACCGGGGAGCTGTTTTTT. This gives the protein CASSPQGLAGGHTGELFF.

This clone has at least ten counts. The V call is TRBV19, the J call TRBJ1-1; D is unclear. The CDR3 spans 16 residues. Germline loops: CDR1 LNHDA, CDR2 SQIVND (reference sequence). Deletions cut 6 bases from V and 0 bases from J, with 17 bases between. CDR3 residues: CASRAGQLGLNTEAFF. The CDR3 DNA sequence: TGTGCCAGTAGGGCCGGGCAGCTTGGTTTGAACACTGAAGCTTTCTTT.

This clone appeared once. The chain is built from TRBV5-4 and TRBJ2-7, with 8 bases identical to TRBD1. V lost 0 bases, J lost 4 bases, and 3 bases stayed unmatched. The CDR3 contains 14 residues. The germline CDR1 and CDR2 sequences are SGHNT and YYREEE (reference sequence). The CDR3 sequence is CASSLGDRGYEQYF. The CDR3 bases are TGTGCCAGCAGCTTGGGAGACAGGGGTTACGAGCAGTACTTC. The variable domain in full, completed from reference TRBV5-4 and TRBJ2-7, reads ETGVTQSPTHLIKTRGQQVTLRCSSQSGHNTVSWYQQALGQGPQFIFQYYREEENGRGNFPPRFSGLQFPNYSSELNVNALELDDSALYLCASSLGDRGYEQYFGPGTRLTVT.

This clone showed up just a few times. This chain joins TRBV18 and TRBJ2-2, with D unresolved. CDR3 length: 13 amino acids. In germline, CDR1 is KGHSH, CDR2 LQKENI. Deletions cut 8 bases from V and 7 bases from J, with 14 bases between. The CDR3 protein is CASRNDLGGELFF. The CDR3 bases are TGTGCCAGCCGTAATGATCTTGGCGGGGAGCTGTTTTTT.

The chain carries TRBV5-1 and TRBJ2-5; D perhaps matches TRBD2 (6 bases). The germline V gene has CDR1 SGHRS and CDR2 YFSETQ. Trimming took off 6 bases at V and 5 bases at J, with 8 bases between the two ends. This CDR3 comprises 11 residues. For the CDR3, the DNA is TGCGCCAGCACAGGAGGGGAGACCCAGTACTTC. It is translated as CASTGGETQYF.

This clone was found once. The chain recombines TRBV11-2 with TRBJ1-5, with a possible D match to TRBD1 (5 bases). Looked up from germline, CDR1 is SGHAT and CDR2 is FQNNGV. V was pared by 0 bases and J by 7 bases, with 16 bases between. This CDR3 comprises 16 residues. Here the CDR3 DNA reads TGTGCCAGCAGCTTAGATTCAGAAGGGGATCACCAGCCCCAGCATTTT. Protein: CASSLDSEGDHQPQHF.

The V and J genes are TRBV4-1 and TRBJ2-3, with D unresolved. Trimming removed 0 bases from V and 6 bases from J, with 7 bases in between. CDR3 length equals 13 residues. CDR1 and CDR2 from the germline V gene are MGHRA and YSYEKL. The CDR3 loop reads CASSQDKIDTQYF. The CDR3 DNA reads TGCGCCAGCAGCCAAGATAAAATCGATACGCAGTATTTT.

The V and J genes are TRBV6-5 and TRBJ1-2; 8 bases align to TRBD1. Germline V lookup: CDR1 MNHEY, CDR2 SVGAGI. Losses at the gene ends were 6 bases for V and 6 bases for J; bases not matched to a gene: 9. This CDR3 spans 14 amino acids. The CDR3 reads CASRSNNRGDGYTF. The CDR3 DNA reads TGTGCCAGCAGGTCAAACAACAGGGGGGATGGCTACACCTTC.

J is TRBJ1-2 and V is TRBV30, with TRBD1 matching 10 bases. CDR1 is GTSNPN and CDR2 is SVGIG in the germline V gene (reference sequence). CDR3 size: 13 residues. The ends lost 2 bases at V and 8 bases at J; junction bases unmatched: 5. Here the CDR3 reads CAWSSGTGDGYTF. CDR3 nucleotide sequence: TGTGCCTGGAGTTCCGGGACAGGGGACGGCTACACCTTC.

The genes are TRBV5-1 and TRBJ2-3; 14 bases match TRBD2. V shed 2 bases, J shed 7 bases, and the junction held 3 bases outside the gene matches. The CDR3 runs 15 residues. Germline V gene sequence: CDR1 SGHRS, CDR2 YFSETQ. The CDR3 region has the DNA TGCGCCAGCAGCTTAGGGACTAGCGGGGGATATACGCAGTATTTT. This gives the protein CASSLGTSGGYTQYF.

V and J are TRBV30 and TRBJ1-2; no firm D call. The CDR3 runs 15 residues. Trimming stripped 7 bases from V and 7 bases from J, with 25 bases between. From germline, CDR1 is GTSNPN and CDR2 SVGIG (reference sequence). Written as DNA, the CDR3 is TGTGCCTCAGAGATAACCGGGAATTCTTTGTCTGGCTACACCTTC. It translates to CASEITGNSLSGYTF.

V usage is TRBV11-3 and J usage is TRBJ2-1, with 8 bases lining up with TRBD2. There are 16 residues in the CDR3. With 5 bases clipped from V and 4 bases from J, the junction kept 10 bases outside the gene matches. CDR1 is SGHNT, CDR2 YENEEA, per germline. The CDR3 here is CASSLLGAGVYNEQFF. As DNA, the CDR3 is TGTGCCAGCAGCCTTCTAGGAGCGGGGGTTTACAATGAGCAGTTCTTC.

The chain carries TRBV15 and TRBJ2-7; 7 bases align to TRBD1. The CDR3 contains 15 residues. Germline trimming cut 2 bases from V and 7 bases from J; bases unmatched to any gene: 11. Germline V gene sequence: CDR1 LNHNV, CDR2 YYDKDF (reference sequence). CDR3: CATSRPRQGSREQYF. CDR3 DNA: TGTGCCACCAGCAGACCCCGACAGGGCTCCCGGGAGCAGTACTTC.

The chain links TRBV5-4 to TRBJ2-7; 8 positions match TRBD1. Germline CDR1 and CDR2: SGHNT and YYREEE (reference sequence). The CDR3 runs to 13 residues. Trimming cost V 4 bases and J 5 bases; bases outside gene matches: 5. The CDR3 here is CASSLDRADEQYF. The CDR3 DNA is TGTGCCAGCAGCCTGGACAGGGCAGACGAGCAGTACTTC.

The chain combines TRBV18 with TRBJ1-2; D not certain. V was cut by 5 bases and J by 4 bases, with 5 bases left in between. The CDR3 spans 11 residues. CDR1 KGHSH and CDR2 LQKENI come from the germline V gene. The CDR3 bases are TGTGCCAGCTCAGATAGCTATGGCTACACCTTC. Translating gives CASSDSYGYTF. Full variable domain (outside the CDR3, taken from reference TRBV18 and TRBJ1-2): NAGVMQNPRHLVRRRGQEARLRCSPMKGHSHVYWYRQLPEEGLKFMVYLQKENIIDESGMPKERFSAEFPKEGPSILRIQQVVRGDSAAYFCASSDSYGYTFGSGTRLTVV.

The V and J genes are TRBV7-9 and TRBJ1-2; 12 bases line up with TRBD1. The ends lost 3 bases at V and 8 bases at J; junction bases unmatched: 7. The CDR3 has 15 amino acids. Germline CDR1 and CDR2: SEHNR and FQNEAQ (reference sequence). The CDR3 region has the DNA TGTGCCAGCAGCTTGAGGGGACAGGGGGCGGAAGGCTACACCTTC. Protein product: CASSLRGQGAEGYTF.